Below are 7 T cell receptor beta chains sequenced from a single sample in a study of blood T cell repertoires in COVID-19. Assay: immunoSEQ multiplex PCR; the TCRdb copy retains only in-frame clones and omits some. This table has over 150,000 clones, approximately 80% appearing once. The sequenced sample was peripheral blood. These TCRs come from a woman aged 55-69 years with COVID-19, enrolled during active disease.

CDR3 DNA: TGTGCCAGCACCAGACAGGGCGGTGGAAACACCATATATTTT. Its translation: CASTRQGGGNTIYF. The chain uses TRBV6-5 and TRBJ1-3, with 7 bases fitting TRBD1. V was clipped by 7 bases and J by 3 bases; unmatched bases: 6. The CDR3 sequence is 14 residues long. Germline V lookup: CDR1 MNHEY, CDR2 SVGAGI.

This rearrangement joins TRBV12-5 to TRBJ2-1, with 9 positions matching TRBD2. The V gene's germline CDR1 is LGHNT and CDR2 FRNRAP. The CDR3 consists of 14 residues. With V trimmed by 5 bases and J by 5 bases, 4 bases remained unmatched. The CDR3 nucleotides read TGTGCTAGTGGTAGAAGCGGGGGGAACAATGAGCAGTTCTTC. It is translated as CASGRSGGNNEQFF. The full variable domain, rest sourced from reference TRBV12-5 and TRBJ2-1, is DARVTQTPRHKVTEMGQEVTMRCQPILGHNTVFWYRQTMMQGLELLAYFRNRAPLDDSGMPKDRFSAEMPDATLATLKIQPSEPRDSAVYFCASGRSGGNNEQFFGPGTRLTVL.

This sequence joins TRBV5-1 and TRBJ2-2; D is possibly TRBD2 (5 bases). The V gene lost 4 bases and the J gene lost 4 bases, with 17 bases spanning the gap. The CDR3 loop spans 16 amino acids. The germline gives CDR1 SGHRS, CDR2 YFSETQ. CDR3 protein: CASSLRARSFTGELFF. The CDR3 nucleotides are TGCGCCAGCAGCCTGAGGGCGCGTTCATTCACCGGGGAGCTGTTTTTT.

This clone has a count of ten or more. V gene TRBV12-5 combines with J gene TRBJ1-2; the D gene is possibly TRBD1 (6 bases). The germline gives CDR1 LGHNT, CDR2 FRNRAP. The CDR3 extends over 15 amino acids. Trimming took off 5 bases at V and 6 bases at J, with 19 bases between the two ends. The CDR3 loop reads CASGTLRGAADGYTF. For the CDR3, the DNA is TGTGCTAGTGGTACCCTACGGGGGGCGGCCGATGGCTACACCTTC.

The chain joins TRBV11-1 to TRBJ1-6; 9 bases align to TRBD1. The CDR3 has 14 residues. The germline V gene has CDR1 SGHAT and CDR2 FQDESV (reference sequence). Trimming took 6 bases from V and 7 from J; bases not matched to a gene: 4. DNA of the CDR3: TGTGCCAGCAGACGGGACAGGGTCAATTCACCCCTCCACTTT. It is translated as CASRRDRVNSPLHF.

This clone was detected once. This rearrangement joins TRBV5-1 to TRBJ2-1; 9 nucleotides match TRBD1. Germline-derived CDR1 and CDR2 are SGHRS and YFSETQ. Germline trimming cut 5 bases from V and 3 bases from J; bases unmatched to any gene: 9. The CDR3 is 16 amino acids. The CDR3 loop is CASSHRGDRDYNEQFF. The CDR3 DNA is TGCGCCAGCAGTCACCGGGGGGACAGGGACTACAATGAGCAGTTCTTC.

The V gene is TRBV19, the J gene TRBJ1-2; tentative D call: TRBD1 (6 bases). The CDR3 has 13 amino acids. CDR1 and CDR2 from the germline V gene are LNHDA and SQIVND (reference sequence). With 6 bases removed from V and 10 bases from J, the gap between germline ends came to 18 bases. The CDR3 sequence is CASSLSDRDIYTF. CDR3 nucleotides: TGTGCCAGTAGCCTATCGGACCGGGACATCTACACCTTC.